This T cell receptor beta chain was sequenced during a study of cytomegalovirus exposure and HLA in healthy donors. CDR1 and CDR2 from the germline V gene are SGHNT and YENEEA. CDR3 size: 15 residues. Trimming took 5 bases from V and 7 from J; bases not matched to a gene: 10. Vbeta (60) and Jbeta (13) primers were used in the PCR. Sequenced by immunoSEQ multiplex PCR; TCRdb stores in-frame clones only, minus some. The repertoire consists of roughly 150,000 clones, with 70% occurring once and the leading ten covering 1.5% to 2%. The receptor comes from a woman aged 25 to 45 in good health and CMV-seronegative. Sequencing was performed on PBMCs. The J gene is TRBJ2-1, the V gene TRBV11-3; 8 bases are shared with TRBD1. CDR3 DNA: TGTGCCAGCAGCCGGGGGCAGGGGGCATATAATGAGCAGTTCTTC. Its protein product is CASSRGQGAYNEQFF.